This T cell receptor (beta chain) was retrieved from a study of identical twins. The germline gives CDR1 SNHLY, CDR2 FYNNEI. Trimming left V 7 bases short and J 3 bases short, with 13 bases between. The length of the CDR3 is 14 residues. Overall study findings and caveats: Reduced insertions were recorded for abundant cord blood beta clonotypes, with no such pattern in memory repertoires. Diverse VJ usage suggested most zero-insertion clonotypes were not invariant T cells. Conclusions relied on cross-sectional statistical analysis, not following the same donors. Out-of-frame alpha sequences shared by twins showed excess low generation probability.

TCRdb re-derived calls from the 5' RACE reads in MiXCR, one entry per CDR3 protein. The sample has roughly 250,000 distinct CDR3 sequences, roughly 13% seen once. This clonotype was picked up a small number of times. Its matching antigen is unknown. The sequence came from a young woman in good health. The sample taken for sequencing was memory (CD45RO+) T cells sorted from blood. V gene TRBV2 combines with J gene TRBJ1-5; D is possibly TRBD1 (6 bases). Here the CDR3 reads CASMGDRNNQPQHF. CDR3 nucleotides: TGTGCCAGCATGGGCGACAGGAACAATCAGCCCCAGCATTTT.